This T cell receptor beta chain was sequenced during a study of metastatic and nonmetastatic thyroid tumors (dated by TCRdb to between 2020 and 2021). Some background on the complete study: Repertoires were compared across peripheral blood and tumor or nodule tissue samples from malignant and benign thyroid patients.

Libraries were built with PCR. Sequencing was carried out with an Illumina HiSeq 4000. High-throughput sequencing was used to profile the CDR3 region of the TCR beta-chain in every patient. On the authors' methods: A classifier to discriminate distant-metastatic papillary thyroid cancer patients was built from CDR3 differences across clinicopathological groups. Repertoire diversity was assessed with the Shannon index, and tumor-blood repertoire similarity with the Morisita-Horn index. TCRdb ran its own pipeline on the public reads, namely fastp trimming at Q25 and MiXCR clone calling, and kept in-frame beta chains. TCRdb's processing, not the authors', yielded these V and J calls. In this sample the table shows 25,000 to 35,000 clones, over 20% of which occur a single time. About 14% of the sample is in the top ten clones. This clone was picked up many times. Its recognized antigen is unknown. Base qualities are missing; no much larger clone stands one base away.

Study-level results and caveats: In both blood and tumor samples, malignant tumors were reported to have significantly higher TCR beta diversity than benign nodules.

None of the patients had been given any treatment before thyroid surgery. The study retrospectively analysed patient clinical samples collected from about 2012 to 2019 using T-cell receptor beta sequencing. The specimen was blood. The receptor comes from a female donor with papillary thyroid cancer or a benign thyroid nodule (not recorded which). Some clones in this sample may be carry-over from other donors' samples.

The CDR3 loop reads CASSQTSGTDTQYF. The sequence in DNA is TGCGCCAGCAGCCAGACTAGCGGCACAGATACGCAGTATTTT. The chain couples TRBV4-1 to TRBJ2-3, with 8 bases matching TRBD2. From the germline V gene, CDR1 is MGHRA and CDR2 is YSYEKL. From the cysteine through the phenylalanine, the CDR3 covers 14 amino acids. Left in the record is the CDR3 DNA by itself, 42 bases read in frame from the first base. For this chain, trimming is 3 bases at the V end and 1 base at the J end, and the number of junction bases without a gene match is 0.